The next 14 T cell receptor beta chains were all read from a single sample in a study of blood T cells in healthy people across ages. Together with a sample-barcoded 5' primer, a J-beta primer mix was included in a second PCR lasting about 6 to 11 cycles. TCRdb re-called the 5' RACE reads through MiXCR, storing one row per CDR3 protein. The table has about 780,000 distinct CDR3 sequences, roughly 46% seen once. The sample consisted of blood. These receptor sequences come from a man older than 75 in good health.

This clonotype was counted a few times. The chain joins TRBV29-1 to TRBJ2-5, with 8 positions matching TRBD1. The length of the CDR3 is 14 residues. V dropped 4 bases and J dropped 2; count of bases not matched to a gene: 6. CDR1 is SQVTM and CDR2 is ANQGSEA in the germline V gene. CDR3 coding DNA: TGCAGCGTTGGCAGAGGACAGGGTCAAGAGACCCAGTACTTC. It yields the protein CSVGRGQGQETQYF.

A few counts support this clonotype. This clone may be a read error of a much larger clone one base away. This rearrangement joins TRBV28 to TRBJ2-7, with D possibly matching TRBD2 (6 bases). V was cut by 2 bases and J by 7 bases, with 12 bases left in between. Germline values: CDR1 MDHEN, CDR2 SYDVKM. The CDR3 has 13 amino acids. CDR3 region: CASSLTSLYEQYF. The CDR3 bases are TGTGCCAGCAGTTTAACTAGCTTGTATGAGCAGTACTTC.

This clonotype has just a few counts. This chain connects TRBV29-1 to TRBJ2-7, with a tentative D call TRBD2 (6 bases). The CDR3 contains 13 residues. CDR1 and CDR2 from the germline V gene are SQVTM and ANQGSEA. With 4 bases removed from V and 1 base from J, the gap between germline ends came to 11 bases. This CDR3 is CSVAGTASYEQYF. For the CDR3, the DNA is TGCAGCGTTGCAGGGACTGCGTCCTACGAGCAGTACTTC.

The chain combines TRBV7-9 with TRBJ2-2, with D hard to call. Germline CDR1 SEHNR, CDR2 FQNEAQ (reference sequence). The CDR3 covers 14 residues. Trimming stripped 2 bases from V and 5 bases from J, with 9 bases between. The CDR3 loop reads CASSLLIETGELFF. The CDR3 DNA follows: TGTGCCAGCAGCTTACTTATCGAGACCGGGGAGCTGTTTTTT.

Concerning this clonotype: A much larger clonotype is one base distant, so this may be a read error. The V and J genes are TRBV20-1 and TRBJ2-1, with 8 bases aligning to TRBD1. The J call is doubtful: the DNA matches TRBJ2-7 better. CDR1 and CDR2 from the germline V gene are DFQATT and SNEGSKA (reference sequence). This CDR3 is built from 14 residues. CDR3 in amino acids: CSADPGQVPNEQYF. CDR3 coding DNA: TGCAGTGCGGATCCGGGACAGGTACCCAATGAGCAGTACTTC.

The CDR3 DNA reads as TGTGCCAGCAGCTTACCTCTGCGCGAGCAGTACTTC. This gives the protein CASSLPLREQYF. The chain combines TRBV7-9 with TRBJ2-5, with unresolved D. TRBJ2-7 matches the DNA end more closely, so the J call is doubtful. Germline values: CDR1 SEHNR, CDR2 FQNEAQ (reference sequence). CDR3 length: 12 residues.

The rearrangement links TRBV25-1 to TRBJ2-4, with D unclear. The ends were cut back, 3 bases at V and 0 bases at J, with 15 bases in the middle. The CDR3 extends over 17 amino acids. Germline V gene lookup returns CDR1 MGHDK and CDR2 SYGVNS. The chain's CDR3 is CASSENRHGLAKNIQYF. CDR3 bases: TGTGCCAGCAGTGAGAACAGACATGGATTAGCCAAAAACATTCAGTACTTC.

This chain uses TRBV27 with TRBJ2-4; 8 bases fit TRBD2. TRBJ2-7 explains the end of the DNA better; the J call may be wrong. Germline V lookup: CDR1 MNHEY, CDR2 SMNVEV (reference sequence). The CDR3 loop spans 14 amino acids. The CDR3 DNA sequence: TGTGCCAGCAGTGACGGGGGGGAGACCTACGAGCAGTACTTC. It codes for CASSDGGETYEQYF.

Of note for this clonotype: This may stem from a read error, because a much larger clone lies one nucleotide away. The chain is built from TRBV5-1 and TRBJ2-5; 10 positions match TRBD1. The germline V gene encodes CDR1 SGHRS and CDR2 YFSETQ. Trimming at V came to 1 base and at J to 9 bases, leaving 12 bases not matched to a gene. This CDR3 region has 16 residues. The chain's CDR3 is CASSLQTGGGSEAQYF. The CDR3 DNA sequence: TGCGCCAGCAGCTTGCAGACAGGGGGCGGGTCGGAGGCCCAGTACTTC.

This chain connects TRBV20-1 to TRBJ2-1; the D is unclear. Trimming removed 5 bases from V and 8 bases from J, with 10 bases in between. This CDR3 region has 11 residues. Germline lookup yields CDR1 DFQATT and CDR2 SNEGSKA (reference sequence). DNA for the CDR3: TGCAGTGCTCACCTAGGGTATGAGCAGTTCTTC. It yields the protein CSAHLGYEQFF.

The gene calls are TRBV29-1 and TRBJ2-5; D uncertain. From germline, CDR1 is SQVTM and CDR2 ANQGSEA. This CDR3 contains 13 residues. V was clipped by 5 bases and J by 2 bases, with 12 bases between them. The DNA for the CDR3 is TGCAGCGTTAAAGTTGGGTTGCAAGAGACCCAGTACTTC. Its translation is CSVKVGLQETQYF. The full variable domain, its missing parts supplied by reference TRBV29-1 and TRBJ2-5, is SAVISQKPSRDICQRGTSLTIQCQVDSQVTMMFWYRQQPGQSLTLIATANQGSEATYESGFVIDKFPISRPNLTFSTLTVSNMSPEDSSIYLCSVKVGLQETQYFGPGTRLLVL.

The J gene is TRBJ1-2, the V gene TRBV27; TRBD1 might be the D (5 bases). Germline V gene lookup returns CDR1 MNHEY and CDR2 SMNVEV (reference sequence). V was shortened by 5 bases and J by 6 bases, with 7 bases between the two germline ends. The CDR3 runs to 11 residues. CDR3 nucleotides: TGTGCCAGCAGTCCGGGACATGGCTACACCTTC. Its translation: CASSPGHGYTF.

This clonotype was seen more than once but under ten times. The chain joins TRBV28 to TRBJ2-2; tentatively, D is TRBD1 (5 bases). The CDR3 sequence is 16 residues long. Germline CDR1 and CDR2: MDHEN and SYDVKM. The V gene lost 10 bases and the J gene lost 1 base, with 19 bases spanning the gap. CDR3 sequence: CATSRAGSKNTGELFF. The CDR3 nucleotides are TGTGCCACCTCCCGAGCAGGGTCAAAGAACACCGGGGAGCTGTTTTTT.

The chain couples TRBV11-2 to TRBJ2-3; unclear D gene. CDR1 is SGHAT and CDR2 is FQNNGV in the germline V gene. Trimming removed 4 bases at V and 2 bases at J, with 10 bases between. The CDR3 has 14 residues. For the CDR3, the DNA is TGTGCCAGCAGCTCCACTACCAACACAGATACGCAGTATTTT. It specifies CASSSTTNTDTQYF.